A single sample gave rise to the 24 T cell receptor beta chains below, sequenced in a study of blood T cells in healthy people across ages. A second roughly 7 to 12 cycle PCR used barcoded and J-beta primers. TCRdb passed the 5' RACE reads through MiXCR, listing each CDR3 protein once. The data show about 680,000 distinct CDR3 sequences, around 48% seen once. The sample taken for sequencing was blood. The source of these receptors is a woman aged 55-75 years in good health.

In this sample, this clonotype turned up a few times. V is TRBV2 and J is TRBJ2-1; D tentatively reads TRBD1 or TRBD2 (5 bases each). Germline-derived CDR1 and CDR2 are SNHLY and FYNNEI. This CDR3 comprises 15 residues. V lost 6 bases and J 2 bases, leaving 14 bases between the germline ends. CDR3 amino acids: CASSAPGTTYNEQFF. The CDR3, as DNA: TGTGCCAGCAGCGCCCCCGGGACGACCTACAATGAGCAGTTCTTC.

V is TRBV12-3 or TRBV12-4 and J is TRBJ2-1; 9 positions agree with TRBD1. The CDR3 totals 15 residues. V trimming: 3 bases; J trimming: 8 bases; junction bases outside the gene matches: 8. The CDR3: CASSFMGQGPYEQFF. The CDR3, as DNA: TGTGCCAGCAGTTTTATGGGACAGGGTCCGTATGAGCAGTTCTTC.

This chain joins TRBV27 and TRBJ1-4; D may be TRBD1 (5 bases). This CDR3 is built from 16 residues. Between the trimmed V and J ends, which lost 5 bases and 4 bases, there was a span of 17 bases. The V gene's germline CDR1 is MNHEY and CDR2 SMNVEV (reference sequence). This CDR3 is CASSNLKGLNNEKLFF. CDR3 DNA: TGTGCCAGCAGTAACCTAAAGGGACTGAATAATGAAAAACTGTTTTTT.

The rearrangement joins TRBV5-1 to TRBJ2-6; TRBD2 agrees at 12 bases. CDR1 and CDR2 from the germline V gene are SGHRS and YFSETQ. The CDR3 runs 22 residues. The junction had 13 bases not matched to a gene; V was cut back by 0 bases and J by 0 bases. The CDR3 loop reads CASSLGVTSGRPLRSGANVLTF. CDR3 coding DNA: TGCGCCAGCAGCTTGGGCGTGACTAGCGGGAGACCTCTACGCTCTGGGGCCAACGTCCTGACTTTC.

This clonotype has just a few counts. The CDR3 nucleotides are TGCAGCGTTAGCCGGACGGGGAATGAAGCTTTCTTT. Translated, it gives CSVSRTGNEAFF. This chain connects TRBV29-1 to TRBJ1-1; D is undetermined. Germline V gene data show CDR1 as SQVTM and CDR2 as ANQGSEA. V gave up 5 bases and J gave up 7 bases, with 14 bases separating them. The CDR3 sequence is 12 residues long.

This sequence joins TRBV20-1 and TRBJ2-5; D ambiguous. V shed 1 base and J shed 0 bases, with 6 bases lying between them. Germline values: CDR1 DFQATT, CDR2 SNEGSKA (reference sequence). The CDR3 extends over 13 amino acids. The CDR3 nucleotides read TGCAGTGCTAGAGTGTCCTACCAAGAGACCCAGTACTTC. It encodes CSARVSYQETQYF.

This clonotype was observed a handful of times. The chain uses TRBV12-3 or TRBV12-4 and TRBJ2-4, with D unresolved. V dropped 6 bases and J dropped 0 bases, with 12 bases sitting between them. This CDR3 is built from 15 residues. The CDR3 DNA reads TGTGCCAGCAGAAACTTCGGTGGAGCCAAAAACATTCAGTACTTC. This translates into CASRNFGGAKNIQYF.

The V gene is TRBV4-2, the J gene TRBJ1-2; D call uncertain. From germline, CDR1 is LGHNA and CDR2 YNFKEQ. The length of the CDR3 is 14 residues. V lost 1 base and J 4 bases, leaving 10 bases between the germline ends. DNA of the CDR3: TGTGCCAGCAGCCAAGGCTCAGGCCCCTATGGCTACACCTTC. Amino acids: CASSQGSGPYGYTF.

The V call is TRBV29-1, the J call TRBJ1-1, with D possibly TRBD1 on 6 matching bases. This CDR3 is built from 14 residues. The V gene lost 6 bases and the J gene lost 1 base, with 15 bases spanning the gap. Germline-derived CDR1 and CDR2 are SQVTM and ANQGSEA. DNA for the CDR3: TGCAGCGTACCTAAGACAGGTTCGAACACTGAAGCTTTCTTT. Amino acids: CSVPKTGSNTEAFF.

The V gene is TRBV27, the J gene TRBJ1-5, with TRBD1 matching over 7 bases. The CDR3 loop spans 14 amino acids. V shed 6 bases and J 6 bases; nucleotides not matched to a gene: 8. Germline V gene lookup returns CDR1 MNHEY and CDR2 SMNVEV (reference sequence). The CDR3 coding sequence is TGTGCCAGCAGCCCGACAGGGCTGGGTCAGCCCCAGCATTTT. As protein: CASSPTGLGQPQHF.

The chain combines TRBV10-3 with TRBJ2-1; D might be TRBD1 or TRBD2, each matching 5 bases. The germline CDR1 and CDR2 sequences are ENHRY and SYGVKD. The CDR3 spans 13 residues. V dropped 10 bases and J dropped 0 bases, with 10 bases sitting between them. The CDR3 DNA reads as TGTGCCACCGCAGGGAGCTCCTACAATGAGCAGTTCTTC. Its protein is CATAGSSYNEQFF.

V usage is TRBV4-1 and J usage is TRBJ2-7; 7 nucleotides agree with TRBD2. Judging by the DNA end, TRBJ2-5 fits better; the J call may be wrong. The germline V gene has CDR1 MGHRA and CDR2 YSYEKL. This CDR3 is built from 18 residues. The CDR3 sequence: CASSQEAFGLDLRETQYF. The CDR3 DNA follows: TGCGCCAGCAGCCAAGAAGCCTTTGGACTAGACCTCCGAGAGACCCAGTACTTC.

Only a few counts were recorded for this clonotype. The V and J genes are TRBV4-2 and TRBJ2-1, with D possibly matching TRBD2 (5 bases). Germline-derived CDR1 and CDR2 are LGHNA and YNFKEQ. Trimming shortened V by 1 base and J by 4 bases, and 11 bases separated the two germline ends. CDR3 length: 15 amino acids. The CDR3 DNA sequence: TGTGCCAGCAGCCAAGCCAGCGGAACTTACAATGAGCAGTTCTTC. It specifies CASSQASGTYNEQFF.

The V call is TRBV2, the J call TRBJ1-5; D unresolved. The CDR3 extends over 13 amino acids. Trimming took 6 bases from V and 3 from J, leaving 9 bases between them. Germline loops: CDR1 SNHLY, CDR2 FYNNEI. This chain's CDR3 is CASRENFNQPQHF. In nucleotides, the CDR3 is TGTGCCAGCAGGGAGAATTTCAATCAGCCCCAGCATTTT.

V usage is TRBV7-2 and J usage is TRBJ2-7, with 9 bases fitting TRBD1. Germline V gene sequence: CDR1 SGHTA, CDR2 FQGNSA. V shed 7 bases, J shed 8 bases, and the junction held 12 bases outside the gene matches. This CDR3 has 14 amino acids. CDR3 sequence reads: CASKGQGPSDKQYF. The CDR3 nucleotides read TGTGCCAGCAAGGGACAGGGCCCCTCCGACAAGCAGTACTTC.

A few counts support this clonotype. For the CDR3, the DNA is TGTGCCAGCAGCTCGGGACAGGGGGCGGGATACGAGCAGTACTTC. Protein sequence: CASSSGQGAGYEQYF. The chain combines TRBV7-2 with TRBJ2-7; 12 bases are shared with TRBD1. CDR1 is SGHTA and CDR2 is FQGNSA in the germline V gene. V shed 4 bases, J shed 4 bases, and the junction held 5 bases outside the gene matches. The CDR3 is 15 amino acids.

This clonotype was counted only a few times. This chain joins TRBV20-1 and TRBJ2-3, with D possibly matching TRBD2 (5 bases). V was pared by 1 base and J by 4 bases, with 15 bases between. CDR1 DFQATT and CDR2 SNEGSKA come from the germline V gene (reference sequence). The CDR3 extends over 15 amino acids. CDR3 sequence reads: CSARATSFAADTQYF. The CDR3 DNA follows: TGCAGTGCTAGAGCCACTAGTTTCGCCGCAGATACGCAGTATTTT.

CDR3 amino acids: CASSSQTGRGQPQHF. The CDR3 DNA follows: TGTGCCAGCAGTTCCCAGACAGGGAGGGGACAGCCCCAGCATTTT. The V and J genes are TRBV6-2 or TRBV6-3 and TRBJ1-5, with TRBD1 matching over 7 bases. The CDR3 is 15 amino acids. V was pared by 4 bases and J by 7 bases, with 10 bases of the junction left unmatched. CDR1 and CDR2 (germline): MNHEY, SVGEGT.

V gene TRBV28 combines with J gene TRBJ2-7, with D tentatively TRBD1 or TRBD2 (5 bases each). CDR1 is MDHEN, CDR2 SYDVKM, per germline. This CDR3 spans 17 amino acids. V lost 6 bases to trimming and J lost 0 bases, with 21 bases between them. CDR3 DNA: TGTGCCAGCAGCCGGGATAGAGGGGCCATCAGCTCCTACGAGCAGTACTTC. Translation: CASSRDRGAISSYEQYF.

This clonotype was detected a few times. The chain couples TRBV29-1 to TRBJ2-1; 7 bases fit TRBD2. V gave up 1 base and J gave up 3 bases; unmatched junction bases: 3. CDR1 is SQVTM, CDR2 ANQGSEA, per germline. The CDR3 spans 14 residues. The CDR3 bases are TGCAGCGTTGAAGTGGCGGGAGACTACAATGAGCAGTTCTTC. Translated: CSVEVAGDYNEQFF.

This clonotype was seen more than once but under ten times. The chain has TRBV29-1 and TRBJ2-5, with 8 bases matching TRBD2. CDR3 length: 12 amino acids. CDR1 is SQVTM and CDR2 is ANQGSEA in the germline V gene. V shed 7 bases, J shed 4 bases, and the junction held 5 bases outside the gene matches. The CDR3 sequence: CSAGGATETQYF. As DNA, the CDR3 is TGCAGCGCCGGGGGGGCAACAGAGACCCAGTACTTC.

This clonotype turned up a few times. The V gene is TRBV7-2, the J gene TRBJ1-6; D unclear. The CDR3 spans 14 residues. CDR1 and CDR2 from the germline V gene are SGHTA and FQGNSA. V was cut by 1 base and J by 6 bases, with 7 bases left in between. CDR3 in DNA: TGTGCCAGCAGCTTAGGTGGTGGTAATTCACCCCTCCACTTT. This sequence encodes CASSLGGGNSPLHF.

J is TRBJ2-3 and V is TRBV20-1; no definite D call. The length of the CDR3 is 12 residues. Germline V lookup: CDR1 DFQATT, CDR2 SNEGSKA (reference sequence). CDR3 loop: CSASRSTDTQYF. CDR3 bases: TGCAGCGCTTCACGTAGCACAGATACGCAGTATTTT.

The J gene is TRBJ2-6, the V gene TRBV12-3 or TRBV12-4, with D unresolved. The CDR3 consists of 13 residues. The V gene lost 7 bases and the J gene lost 0 bases, with 4 bases spanning the gap. CDR3 in DNA: TGTGCCAGCACCATCTCTGGGGCCAACGTCCTGACTTTC. Translation: CASTISGANVLTF.